The next 27 T cell receptor beta chains were all read from a single sample in a study of Ad26.COV2.S vaccination and SARS-CoV-2 variants. The method was immunoSEQ multiplex PCR; TCRdb's version includes in-frame clones alone and lacks a portion of them. The sample consists of roughly 500,000 clones, roughly 89% of them appearing once. The treatment is: roughly 19 received Ad26.COV2.S at low or high dose, single or two shots; roughly five received placebo; per-sample allocation not given. Day 63 following the first vaccine or placebo injection was when the samples were taken. The sequenced sample was peripheral blood, obtained in a trial of Ad26.COV2.S vaccine versus placebo. Receptors were obtained from a person between 18 and 65 years old who received the Ad26.COV2.S COVID-19 vaccine or a placebo.

This clone was counted a few times. The J gene is TRBJ2-7, the V gene TRBV6-5; the D gene could be TRBD1 or TRBD2 (6 bases each). V was cut by 5 bases and J by 6 bases, with 11 bases left in between. The CDR3 runs 12 residues. Germline V CDR1 and CDR2: MNHEY, SVGAGI. CDR3 protein: CASSKQGGEQYV. The DNA for the CDR3 is TGTGCCAGCAGTAAACAGGGAGGCGAGCAGTACGTC.

The chain recombines TRBV10-3 with TRBJ2-1; possible D gene TRBD2, 6 bases. Germline V gene data show CDR1 as ENHRY and CDR2 as SYGVKD. This CDR3 is 16 amino acids long. Trimming took 6 bases from V and 0 from J, leaving 15 bases between them. CDR3 in DNA: TGTGCCATCAGCGGGGTTAGGGGAGGCTCCTACAATGAGCAGTTCTTC. Its translation is CAISGVRGGSYNEQFF.

The chain recombines TRBV6-2 or TRBV6-3 with TRBJ1-4; the D gene is possibly TRBD1 (5 bases). This CDR3 is 15 amino acids long. Trimming left V 5 bases short and J 8 bases short, with 18 bases between. The V gene's germline CDR1 is MNHEY and CDR2 SVGEGT. For the CDR3, the DNA is TGTGCCAGCAGTGACCCTCGAGGGGCAAACGAAAAACTGTTTTTT. Residues: CASSDPRGANEKLFF.

The rearrangement links TRBV10-3 to TRBJ1-1; D is undetermined. Germline assignment: CDR1 ENHRY and CDR2 SYGVKD. The CDR3 runs to 15 residues. V lost 0 bases to trimming and J lost 5 bases, with 13 bases between them. The DNA for the CDR3 is TGTGCCATCAGTGAGTCACGGAGCCGGCAGACTGAAGCTTTCTTT. Its protein product is CAISESRSRQTEAFF.

This rearrangement joins TRBV4-1 to TRBJ1-2; a weak D match, TRBD1 (6 bases). The CDR3 extends over 15 amino acids. V was pared by 7 bases and J by 4 bases, with 19 bases between. Germline CDR1 and CDR2: MGHRA and YSYEKL. This chain's CDR3 is CASNPGLGGIYGYTF. The CDR3 DNA reads as TGCGCCAGCAACCCCGGTTTAGGGGGAATCTATGGCTACACCTTC.

The chain recombines TRBV5-1 with TRBJ1-1; D is perhaps TRBD1 (6 bases). The germline V gene has CDR1 SGHRS and CDR2 YFSETQ. Deletions cut 1 base from V and 0 bases from J, with 10 bases between. The CDR3 is made up of 15 amino acids. The CDR3 reads CASSLTGLMNTEAFF. CDR3 DNA: TGCGCCAGCAGCTTGACAGGGTTGATGAACACTGAAGCTTTCTTT.

The chain combines TRBV11-2 with TRBJ1-2; TRBD1 might be the D (6 bases). Germline assignment: CDR1 SGHAT and CDR2 FQNNGV. The CDR3 has 13 amino acids. Trimming pared 1 base from V and 7 bases from J, leaving 10 bases between. CDR3 nucleotide sequence: TGTGCCAGCAGCTTAGGGGGGCAGGGTGGCTACACCTTC. It specifies CASSLGGQGGYTF.

The chain joins TRBV6-5 to TRBJ1-2; tentative D call: TRBD1 (6 bases). V dropped 6 bases and J dropped 3 bases, with 11 bases sitting between them. The CDR3 covers 13 residues. Germline assignment: CDR1 MNHEY and CDR2 SVGAGI. This CDR3 reads CASRPSGDYGYTF. The CDR3, as DNA: TGTGCCAGCAGGCCCTCAGGGGACTATGGCTACACCTTC.

This chain connects TRBV24-1 to TRBJ2-5; TRBD1 matches at 7 bases. Looked up from germline, CDR1 is KGHDR and CDR2 is SFDVKD. The CDR3 runs 13 residues. After removal of 7 bases from V and 3 bases from J, the junction contained 4 bases not matched to a gene. The CDR3 sequence is CATRGDREETQYF. CDR3 nucleotides: TGTGCCACCAGGGGAGACAGGGAAGAGACCCAGTACTTC.

The chain carries TRBV19 and TRBJ2-6; 9 positions match TRBD1. Germline CDR1 is LNHDA and CDR2 is SQIVND (reference sequence). The V and J ends lost 5 bases and 3 bases, in that order; junction bases with no gene match: 5. This CDR3 has 16 amino acids. CDR3 amino acids: CASSRDREHGANVLTF. In DNA form, the CDR3 reads TGTGCCAGTAGTCGGGACAGGGAACATGGGGCCAACGTCCTGACTTTC.

The count of this clone is one. V usage is TRBV14 and J usage is TRBJ2-3; 16 positions agree with TRBD2. J lost 4 bases, V lost 4 bases, and 8 bases had no gene match. CDR3 length: 18 amino acids. The germline gives CDR1 SGHDN, CDR2 FVKESK. The CDR3 is CASSRPGLAGGRADTQYF. CDR3 nucleotide sequence: TGTGCCAGCAGCCGACCGGGACTAGCGGGAGGGAGGGCAGATACGCAGTATTTT. Drawing the rest from reference TRBV14 and TRBJ2-3, the complete variable domain is EAGVTQFPSHSVIEKGQTVTLRCDPISGHDNLYWYRRVMGKEIKFLLHFVKESKQDESGMPNNRFLAERTGGTYSTLKVQPAELEDSGVYFCASSRPGLAGGRADTQYFGPGTRLTVL.

V usage is TRBV11-3 and J usage is TRBJ2-7; D perhaps matches TRBD2 (5 bases). Trimming took 5 bases from V and 3 from J, leaving 20 bases between them. Germline-derived CDR1 and CDR2 are SGHNT and YENEEA. The CDR3 is 16 residues long. In DNA form, the CDR3 reads TGTGCCAGCAGCCAGACGCTACGGGGTGATTTCTACGAGCAGTACGTC. Translating it yields CASSQTLRGDFYEQYV.

This rearrangement joins TRBV5-4 to TRBJ2-1; TRBD1 matches at 8 bases. This CDR3 is built from 14 residues. Trimming removed 4 bases from V and 7 bases from J; junction bases left unmatched: 7. Germline V gene data show CDR1 as SGHNT and CDR2 as YYREEE (reference sequence). DNA for the CDR3: TGTGCCAGCAGCGTAGGACAGGGTATAAATGAGCAGTTCTTC. Amino acid sequence: CASSVGQGINEQFF. Complete variable domain (other parts from reference TRBV5-4 and TRBJ2-1): ETGVTQSPTHLIKTRGQQVTLRCSSQSGHNTVSWYQQALGQGPQFIFQYYREEENGRGNFPPRFSGLQFPNYSSELNVNALELDDSALYLCASSVGQGINEQFFGPGTRLTVL.

A single count supports this clone. V gene TRBV3-1 (or the pseudogene TRBV3-2) combines with J gene TRBJ1-6; D unclear. Germline V gene data show CDR1 as LGHDT and CDR2 as YNNKEL (reference sequence). The CDR3 has 14 residues. V was pared by 4 bases and J by 6 bases, with 10 bases between. CDR3 sequence reads: CASSPNSGNSPLHF. Written as DNA, the CDR3 is TGTGCCAGCAGCCCTAACTCCGGTAATTCACCCCTCCACTTT.

This clone was detected only once. The V gene is TRBV7-9, the J gene TRBJ2-5, with a possible D match to TRBD2 (6 bases). Trimming left V 0 bases short and J 1 base short, with 12 bases between. The length of the CDR3 is 16 residues. Germline lookup yields CDR1 SEHNR and CDR2 FQNEAQ (reference sequence). The CDR3 here is CASSLAVAGFQETQYF. CDR3 sequence (DNA): TGTGCCAGCAGCTTAGCGGTGGCGGGATTCCAAGAGACCCAGTACTTC.

The rearrangement links TRBV5-6 to TRBJ1-6; D may be TRBD1 (5 bases). The germline CDR1 and CDR2 sequences are SGHDT and YYEEEE. Trimming cost V 1 base and J 10 bases, with 18 bases left between them. This CDR3 region has 16 residues. For the CDR3, the DNA is TGTGCCAGCAGCTTGTATATGTCTGGGGGGTTATCACCCCTCCACTTT. It encodes CASSLYMSGGLSPLHF.

The rearrangement joins TRBV5-1 to TRBJ1-1; D not certain. Trimming cost V 1 base and J 1 base, with 8 bases left between them. CDR1 is SGHRS, CDR2 YFSETQ, per germline. CDR3 size: 14 residues. The DNA of the CDR3 is TGCGCCAGCAGCTTGCTGGGGTCGAACACTGAAGCTTTCTTT. This encodes CASSLLGSNTEAFF.

Only one count was recorded for this clone. The gene calls are TRBV6-5 and TRBJ2-2, with D possibly matching TRBD1 (6 bases). The CDR3 length is 15 residues. Looked up from germline, CDR1 is MNHEY and CDR2 is SVGAGI. V lost 6 bases and J 1 base, leaving 12 bases between the germline ends. Here the CDR3 DNA reads TGTGCCAGCAGAACCACAGGGTTGAACACCGGGGAGCTGTTTTTT. Residues: CASRTTGLNTGELFF.

The V gene is TRBV4-3, the J gene TRBJ1-2; D is possibly TRBD1 (6 bases). V shed 3 bases and J shed 4 bases, with 15 bases lying between them. The CDR3 runs to 15 residues. CDR1 and CDR2 (germline): LGHNA, YSLEER. The CDR3 DNA reads TGCGCCAGCAGCCACGGGCCGGGACAAATCTATGGCTACACCTTC. Encoded protein: CASSHGPGQIYGYTF.

Here the CDR3 DNA reads TGTGCCAGCACCCTGGGACAGGGTTGGGAAAAACTGTTTTTT. Its protein is CASTLGQGWEKLFF. This chain uses TRBV6-5 with TRBJ1-4; 9 positions match TRBD1. Trimming cost V 7 bases and J 8 bases; bases outside gene matches: 8. Germline loops: CDR1 MNHEY, CDR2 SVGAGI. The CDR3 length is 14 residues.

The V and J genes are TRBV13 and TRBJ2-7; D call uncertain. V was trimmed by 4 bases and J by 2 bases, leaving 9 bases between them. Germline-derived CDR1 and CDR2 are PRHDT and FYEKMQ (reference sequence). The CDR3 extends over 13 amino acids. DNA for the CDR3: TGTGCCAGCAGCTCCTCAGAGACCTACGAGCAGTACTTC. This codes for CASSSSETYEQYF. The whole variable domain, remainder taken from reference TRBV13 and TRBJ2-7, is AAGVIQSPRHLIKEKRETATLKCYPIPRHDTVYWYQQGPGQDPQFLISFYEKMQSDKGSIPDRFSAQQFSDYHSELNMSSLELGDSALYFCASSSSETYEQYFGPGTRLTVT.

The chain uses TRBV10-3 and TRBJ2-3; 11 bases align to TRBD2. The germline V gene encodes CDR1 ENHRY and CDR2 SYGVKD. V lost 8 bases, J lost 11 bases, and 6 bases stayed unmatched. The length of the CDR3 is 12 residues. This CDR3 is CAIGTSGQVQYF. In nucleotides, the CDR3 is TGTGCCATCGGGACTAGCGGTCAGGTGCAGTATTTT.

The rearrangement links TRBV7-2 to TRBJ2-1; a possible D gene is TRBD1 (6 bases). Germline-derived CDR1 and CDR2 are SGHTA and FQGNSA. The CDR3 length is 13 residues. Deletions cut 8 bases from V and 8 bases from J, with 16 bases between. The CDR3 DNA sequence: TGTGCCAGCGGAGATCCGACAGGCCATGAGCAGTTCTTC. This translates into CASGDPTGHEQFF.

The table lists this clone with a count of one. The gene calls are TRBV5-4 and TRBJ2-5, with 8 bases lining up with TRBD2. The CDR3 is 14 amino acids. Germline V gene data show CDR1 as SGHNT and CDR2 as YYREEE (reference sequence). J lost 4 bases, V lost 0 bases, and 2 bases had no gene match. As DNA, the CDR3 is TGTGCCAGCAGCTTGGCCGGGAGGGGAGAGACCCAGTACTTC. As protein: CASSLAGRGETQYF.

J is TRBJ2-2 and V is TRBV3-1 (or the pseudogene TRBV3-2), with TRBD2 matching 14 bases. The CDR3 contains 16 residues. Trimming removed 4 bases from V and 4 bases from J; junction bases left unmatched: 2. Germline V gives CDR1 LGHDT, CDR2 YNNKEL (reference sequence). CDR3 region: CASSPGLAGATGELFF. The CDR3 DNA follows: TGTGCCAGCAGCCCGGGACTAGCGGGGGCCACCGGGGAGCTGTTTTTT.

The chain links TRBV20-1 to TRBJ1-1; D uncertain. The CDR3 loop spans 14 amino acids. Germline CDR1 reads DFQATT; CDR2 reads SNEGSKA (reference sequence). V lost 3 bases and J 7 bases, leaving 18 bases between the germline ends. CDR3 in amino acids: CSASQNDIGVEAFF. CDR3 sequence (DNA): TGCAGTGCTAGTCAAAACGACATCGGGGTTGAAGCTTTCTTT.

This clone showed up just a few times. This chain uses TRBV28 with TRBJ2-3, with 9 bases aligning to TRBD2. The V and J ends lost 6 bases and 0 bases, in that order; junction bases with no gene match: 10. This CDR3 region has 17 residues. The germline V gene encodes CDR1 MDHEN and CDR2 SYDVKM. The CDR3 coding sequence is TGTGCCAGCAGAGGCACAGCGGGGGGCACTAGCACAGATACGCAGTATTTT. Translating it yields CASRGTAGGTSTDTQYF.